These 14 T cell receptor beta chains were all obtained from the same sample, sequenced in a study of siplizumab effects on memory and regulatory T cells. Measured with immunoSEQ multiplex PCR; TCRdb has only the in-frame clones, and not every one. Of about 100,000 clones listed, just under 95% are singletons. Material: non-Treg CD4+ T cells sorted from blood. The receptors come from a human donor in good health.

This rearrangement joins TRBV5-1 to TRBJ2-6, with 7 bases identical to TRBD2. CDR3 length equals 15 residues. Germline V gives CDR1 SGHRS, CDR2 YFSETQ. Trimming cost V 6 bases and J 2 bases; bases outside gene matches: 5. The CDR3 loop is CASTSGATGANVLTF. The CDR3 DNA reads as TGCGCCAGCACCAGCGGGGCTACTGGGGCCAACGTCCTGACTTTC.

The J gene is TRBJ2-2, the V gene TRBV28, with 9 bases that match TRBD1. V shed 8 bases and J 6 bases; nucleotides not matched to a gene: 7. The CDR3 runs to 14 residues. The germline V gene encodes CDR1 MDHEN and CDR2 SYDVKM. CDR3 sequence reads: CASLRDRVPGELFF. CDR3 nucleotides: TGTGCCAGCCTTCGGGACAGGGTTCCCGGGGAGCTGTTTTTT.

The CDR3 here is CASNFRSEGQGAPGANVLTF. The CDR3 nucleotides read TGCGCCAGCAATTTTAGGTCTGAGGGACAGGGGGCTCCTGGGGCCAACGTCCTGACTTTC. This chain uses TRBV5-1 with TRBJ2-6; 12 bases fit TRBD1. The germline V gene encodes CDR1 SGHRS and CDR2 YFSETQ. This CDR3 is 20 amino acids long. The ends lost 6 bases at V and 2 bases at J; junction bases unmatched: 15.

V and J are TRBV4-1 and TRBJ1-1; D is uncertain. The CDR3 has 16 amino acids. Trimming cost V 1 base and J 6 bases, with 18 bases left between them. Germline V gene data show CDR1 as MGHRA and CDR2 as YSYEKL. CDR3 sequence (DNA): TGCGCCAGCAGCCAAGCAGAGGAGTGGGTAAAGGCTGAAGCTTTCTTT. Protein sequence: CASSQAEEWVKAEAFF.

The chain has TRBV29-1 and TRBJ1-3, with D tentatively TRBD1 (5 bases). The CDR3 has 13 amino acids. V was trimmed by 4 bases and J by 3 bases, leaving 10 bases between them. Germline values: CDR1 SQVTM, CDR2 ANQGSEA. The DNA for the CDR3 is TGCAGCGTTGTCGGGGGGGTTGGAAACACCATATATTTT. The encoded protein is CSVVGGVGNTIYF.

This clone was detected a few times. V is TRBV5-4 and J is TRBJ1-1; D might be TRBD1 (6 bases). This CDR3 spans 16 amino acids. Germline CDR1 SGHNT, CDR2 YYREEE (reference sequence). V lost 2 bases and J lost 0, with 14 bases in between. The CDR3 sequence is CASSFLGTGLNTEAFF. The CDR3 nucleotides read TGTGCCAGCAGCTTTCTAGGAACAGGGCTGAACACTGAAGCTTTCTTT.

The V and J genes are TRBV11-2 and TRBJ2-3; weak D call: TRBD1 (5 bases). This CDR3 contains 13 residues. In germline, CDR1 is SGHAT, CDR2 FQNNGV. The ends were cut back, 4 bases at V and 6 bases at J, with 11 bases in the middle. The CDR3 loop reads CASSSLGVDTQYF. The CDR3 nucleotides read TGTGCCAGCAGCTCCTTAGGGGTCGATACGCAGTATTTT.

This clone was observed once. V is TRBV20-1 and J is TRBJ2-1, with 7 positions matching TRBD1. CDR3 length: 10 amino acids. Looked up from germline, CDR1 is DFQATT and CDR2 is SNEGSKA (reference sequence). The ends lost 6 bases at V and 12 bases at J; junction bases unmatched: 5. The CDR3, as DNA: TGCAGTGCCGGGACAGCTGGGCAGTTCTTC. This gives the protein CSAGTAGQFF.

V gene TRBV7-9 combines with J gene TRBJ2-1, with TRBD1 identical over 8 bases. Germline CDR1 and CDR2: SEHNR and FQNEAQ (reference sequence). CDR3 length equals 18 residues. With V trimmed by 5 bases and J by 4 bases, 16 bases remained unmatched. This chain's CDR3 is CASSPRRAGTGHYNEQFF. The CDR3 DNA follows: TGTGCCAGCAGCCCGAGAAGGGCCGGGACAGGCCATTACAATGAGCAGTTCTTC. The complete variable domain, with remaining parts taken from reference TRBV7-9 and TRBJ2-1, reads DTGVSQNPRHKITKRGQNVTFRCDPISEHNRLYWYRQTLGQGPEFLTYFQNEAQLEKSRLLSDRFSAERPKGSFSTLEIQRTEQGDSAMYLCASSPRRAGTGHYNEQFFGPGTRLTVL.

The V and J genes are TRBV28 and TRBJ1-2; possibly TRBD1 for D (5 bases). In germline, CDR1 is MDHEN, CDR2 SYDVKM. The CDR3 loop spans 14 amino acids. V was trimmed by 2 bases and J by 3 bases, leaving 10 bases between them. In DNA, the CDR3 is TGTGCCAGCAGTTTAGGGGGGGATGACTATGGCTACACCTTC. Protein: CASSLGGDDYGYTF.

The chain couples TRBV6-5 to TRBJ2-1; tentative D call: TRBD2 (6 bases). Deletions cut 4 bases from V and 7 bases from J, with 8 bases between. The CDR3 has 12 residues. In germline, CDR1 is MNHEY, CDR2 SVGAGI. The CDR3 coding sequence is TGTGCCAGCAGTTGGAGGGGTAATGAGCAGTTCTTC. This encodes CASSWRGNEQFF.

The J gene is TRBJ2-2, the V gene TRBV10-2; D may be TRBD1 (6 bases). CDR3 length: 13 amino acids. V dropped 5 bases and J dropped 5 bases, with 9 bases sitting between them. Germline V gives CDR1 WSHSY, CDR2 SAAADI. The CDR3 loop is CASSQGPTGELFF. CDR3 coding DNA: TGCGCCAGCAGTCAGGGGCCAACCGGGGAGCTGTTTTTT.

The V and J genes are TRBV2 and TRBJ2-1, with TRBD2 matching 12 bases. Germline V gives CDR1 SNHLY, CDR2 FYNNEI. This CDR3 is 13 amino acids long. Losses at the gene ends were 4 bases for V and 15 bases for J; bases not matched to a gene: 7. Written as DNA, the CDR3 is TGTGCCAGCAGTGCCGCTAGCGGGAGGGTAGCGTTCTTC. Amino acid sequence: CASSAASGRVAFF.

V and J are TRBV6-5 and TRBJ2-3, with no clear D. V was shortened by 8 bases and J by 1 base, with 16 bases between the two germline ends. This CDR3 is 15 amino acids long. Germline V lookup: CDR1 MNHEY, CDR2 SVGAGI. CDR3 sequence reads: CASRPMGVRTDTQYF. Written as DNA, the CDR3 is TGTGCCAGCCGACCCATGGGCGTACGCACAGATACGCAGTATTTT.